Below, 30 T cell receptor beta chains from the same sample are listed, as sequenced in a study of glioma-infiltrating T cells. Using RNA template, CDR3s of TCR alpha and beta were amplified with iRepertoire arm-PCR. TCRdb independently ran MiXCR on the multiplex PCR reads; one entry per CDR3 protein. The sample contains over 120,000 distinct CDR3 sequences, roughly 43% of which appear only once. Material for sequencing was glioma tissue, nonneoplastic brain tissue, or PBMCs (not recorded which). The receptors were sampled from a human donor with low-grade glioma or glioblastoma, undergoing nonglioma brain surgery, or in good health (not recorded which).

This chain links TRBV6-1 with TRBJ1-6; maybe TRBD1 (5 bases). The CDR3 runs to 14 residues. V was pared by 6 bases and J by 7 bases, with 13 bases between. The germline CDR1 and CDR2 sequences are MNHNS and SASEGT. DNA for the CDR3: TGTGCCAGCAGCTCCGGGACGGCAAATTCACCCCTCCACTTT. It codes for CASSSGTANSPLHF.

The chain joins TRBV29-1 to TRBJ1-2; TRBD1 aligns across 12 bases. Trimming removed 7 bases from V and 7 bases from J; junction bases left unmatched: 4. From germline, CDR1 is SQVTM and CDR2 ANQGSEA. This CDR3 contains 12 residues. In DNA form, the CDR3 reads TGCAGCGCCGGGACAGGGGGCTCTGGCTACACCTTC. Translated, it gives CSAGTGGSGYTF.

The chain couples TRBV10-3 to TRBJ1-1; D is unresolved. Germline V gives CDR1 ENHRY, CDR2 SYGVKD. CDR3 size: 15 residues. V was shortened by 2 bases and J by 7 bases, with 17 bases between the two germline ends. CDR3 coding DNA: TGTGCCATCAGTGAGCCTGATACGGTCGGCGGTGAAGCTTTCTTT. Translation: CAISEPDTVGGEAFF.

The V and J genes are TRBV2 and TRBJ1-2, with a weak D call TRBD1 (6 bases). Trimming pared 5 bases from V and 3 bases from J, leaving 13 bases between. The CDR3 is 14 amino acids. Per the germline V gene, CDR1 is SNHLY and CDR2 is FYNNEI. CDR3 amino acids: CASSRTDLDYGYTF. CDR3 sequence (DNA): TGTGCCAGCAGTAGGACAGACCTAGACTATGGCTACACCTTC.

This chain uses TRBV15 with TRBJ2-5, with unresolved D. The CDR3 totals 15 residues. Germline loops: CDR1 LNHNV, CDR2 YYDKDF (reference sequence). The V and J ends lost 0 bases and 4 bases respectively, with 12 bases between them. The CDR3 loop reads CATSRDFVRLETQYF. The CDR3 region has the DNA TGTGCCACCAGCAGAGATTTCGTCCGCTTAGAGACCCAGTACTTC.

The chain employs TRBV4-3 and TRBJ1-2; unclear D gene. This CDR3 comprises 13 residues. CDR1 is LGHNA, CDR2 YSLEER, per germline. The germline V and J ends were trimmed by 4 bases and 4 bases, with 10 bases remaining between them. This chain's CDR3 is CASSLDGSYGYTF. The DNA of the CDR3 is TGCGCCAGCAGCCTAGATGGTTCCTATGGCTACACCTTC.

This clonotype was picked up a small number of times. V gene TRBV6-2 or TRBV6-3 combines with J gene TRBJ1-2; the match to TRBD1 covers 7 bases. Germline CDR1 reads MNHEY; CDR2 reads SVGEGT. V was clipped by 6 bases and J by 0 bases; unmatched bases: 10. The length of the CDR3 is 16 residues. CDR3 in DNA: TGTGCCAGCAGGCTACTAGGGGGCTTAACTAACTATGGCTACACCTTC. Translation: CASRLLGGLTNYGYTF.

The V and J genes are TRBV2 and TRBJ1-1; D is perhaps TRBD1 (6 bases). The CDR3 is made up of 16 amino acids. The V gene's germline CDR1 is SNHLY and CDR2 FYNNEI. V shed 2 bases and J shed 0 bases, with 13 bases lying between them. The CDR3 is CASSEQGMNLNTEAFF. CDR3 nucleotides: TGTGCCAGCAGTGAACAGGGGATGAACTTGAACACTGAAGCTTTCTTT.

V gene TRBV7-2 combines with J gene TRBJ2-5; D uncertain. The CDR3 length is 12 residues. V lost 2 bases and J 4 bases, leaving 5 bases between the germline ends. Germline CDR1 is SGHTA and CDR2 is FQGNSA. CDR3 in amino acids: CASSLMIETQYF. The CDR3 DNA reads TGTGCCAGCAGCTTAATGATAGAGACCCAGTACTTC.

For the CDR3, the DNA is TGTGCCAGCAGTCTTACGGGAAGTACAGATACGCAGTATTTT. Its protein is CASSLTGSTDTQYF. V usage is TRBV12-3 or TRBV12-4 and J usage is TRBJ2-3, with D possibly matching TRBD2 (5 bases). V lost 5 bases, J lost 3 bases, and 12 bases lay in between. This CDR3 comprises 14 residues.

The chain couples TRBV6-1 to TRBJ2-7; 9 positions match TRBD2. V was clipped by 6 bases and J by 0 bases; unmatched bases: 3. CDR1 is MNHNS, CDR2 SASEGT, per germline. This CDR3 comprises 14 residues. Here the CDR3 reads CASRMTSGSYEQYF. CDR3 DNA: TGTGCCAGCAGGATGACTAGCGGCTCCTACGAGCAGTACTTC.

The rearrangement uses TRBV11-2 and TRBJ2-3; 14 bases are a match to TRBD2. Looked up from germline, CDR1 is SGHAT and CDR2 is FQNNGV. V was clipped by 2 bases and J by 1 base; unmatched bases: 5. There are 18 residues in the CDR3. This chain's CDR3 is CASSLRGLAGAGTDTQYF. In nucleotides, the CDR3 is TGTGCCAGCAGCTTAAGGGGACTAGCGGGGGCCGGCACAGATACGCAGTATTTT.

The chain recombines TRBV3-1 with TRBJ1-5; possibly TRBD1 for D (5 bases). Germline CDR1 reads LGHDT; CDR2 reads YNNKEL (reference sequence). This CDR3 is built from 14 residues. V was cut by 3 bases and J by 7 bases, with 13 bases left in between. The CDR3, as DNA: TGTGCCAGCAGCCACAGTGCGGGGGAGCAGCCCCAGCATTTT. Translated: CASSHSAGEQPQHF.

The chain combines TRBV20-1 with TRBJ1-5; D possibly corresponds to TRBD1 (5 bases). CDR1 DFQATT and CDR2 SNEGSKA come from the germline V gene (reference sequence). CDR3 length: 15 amino acids. V was shortened by 0 bases and J by 7 bases, with 16 bases between the two germline ends. The DNA of the CDR3 is TGCAGTGCTAGAGATTGGGGAGGGGAGGGGCAGCCCCAGCATTTT. Residues: CSARDWGGEGQPQHF.

The chain couples TRBV12-3 or TRBV12-4 to TRBJ2-7, with 8 bases fitting TRBD1. The ends lost 1 base at V and 2 bases at J; junction bases unmatched: 1. The CDR3 totals 14 residues. The CDR3 DNA reads as TGTGCCAGCAGTTTAGGGGGACAGGCCTACGAGCAGTACTTC. Its protein product is CASSLGGQAYEQYF.

This chain's CDR3 is CASSETGDNQPQHF. As DNA, the CDR3 is TGTGCCAGCAGTGAGACAGGGGACAATCAGCCCCAGCATTTT. The chain is built from TRBV2 and TRBJ1-5; 8 bases match TRBD1. Germline CDR1 SNHLY, CDR2 FYNNEI. V dropped 3 bases and J dropped 3; count of bases not matched to a gene: 1. The CDR3 length is 14 residues.

The genes are TRBV28 and TRBJ2-1; the match to TRBD1 covers 7 bases. The CDR3 extends over 12 amino acids. Unmatched junction bases numbered 4, after V lost 5 bases and J lost 9 bases. Germline loops: CDR1 MDHEN, CDR2 SYDVKM. CDR3 residues: CASSTGATEQFF. The CDR3 region has the DNA TGTGCCAGCAGTACAGGGGCGACTGAGCAGTTCTTC.

This clonotype qualifies as medium-sized. This chain joins TRBV27 and TRBJ2-3; D gene uncertain. Deletions cut 5 bases from V and 2 bases from J, with 5 bases between. Looked up from germline, CDR1 is MNHEY and CDR2 is SMNVEV (reference sequence). The CDR3 length is 12 residues. CDR3 sequence reads: CASSLNTDTQYF. In nucleotides, the CDR3 is TGTGCCAGCAGTCTCAACACAGATACGCAGTATTTT.

The chain links TRBV4-2 to TRBJ2-5; 7 bases map to TRBD1. Losses at the gene ends were 5 bases for V and 0 bases for J; bases not matched to a gene: 0. CDR1 is LGHNA and CDR2 is YNFKEQ in the germline V gene. This CDR3 is built from 13 residues. The CDR3 loop is CASSGTDQETQYF. CDR3 coding DNA: TGTGCCAGCAGCGGGACAGACCAAGAGACCCAGTACTTC.

This sequence joins TRBV20-1 and TRBJ1-1; a weak D match, TRBD1 (5 bases). V was cut by 4 bases and J by 6 bases, with 15 bases left in between. Germline loops: CDR1 DFQATT, CDR2 SNEGSKA (reference sequence). The CDR3 spans 13 residues. CDR3 protein: CSANFEGLSEAFF. Written as DNA, the CDR3 is TGCAGTGCTAATTTTGAGGGGCTCTCTGAAGCTTTCTTT.

This clonotype has only a few counts. This sequence joins TRBV15 and TRBJ2-3, with 12 positions matching TRBD2. CDR3 length: 14 residues. Germline V lookup: CDR1 LNHNV, CDR2 YYDKDF (reference sequence). Germline trimming cut 8 bases from V and 6 bases from J; bases unmatched to any gene: 6. Here the CDR3 DNA reads TGTGCCACCGGACGACTAGCGGGAGCCGATACGCAGTATTTT. Protein sequence: CATGRLAGADTQYF.

This chain uses TRBV14 with TRBJ2-3, with D perhaps being TRBD1 or TRBD2 (5 bases each). V was shortened by 8 bases and J by 2 bases, with 14 bases between the two germline ends. Looked up from germline, CDR1 is SGHDN and CDR2 is FVKESK. This CDR3 contains 14 residues. CDR3 coding DNA: TGTGCCAGCGCCACCGGGACCTTCACAGATACGCAGTATTTT. It translates to CASATGTFTDTQYF.

V usage is TRBV20-1 and J usage is TRBJ1-1; 8 positions match TRBD1. The germline V gene encodes CDR1 DFQATT and CDR2 SNEGSKA (reference sequence). V lost 3 bases and J lost 3; bases outside the gene matches: 3. The CDR3 length is 13 residues. CDR3: CSARAQGDTEAFF. CDR3 in DNA: TGCAGTGCTAGGGCACAGGGGGACACTGAAGCTTTCTTT.

The sample holds a few counts of this clonotype. The chain carries TRBV28 and TRBJ1-1; D may be TRBD1 (6 bases). Germline-derived CDR1 and CDR2 are MDHEN and SYDVKM. The V gene lost 5 bases and the J gene lost 8 bases, with 9 bases spanning the gap. The CDR3 runs 11 residues. The CDR3 region is CASSVGAEAFF. CDR3 sequence (DNA): TGTGCCAGCAGTGTGGGGGCCGAAGCTTTCTTT.

The chain is built from TRBV7-2 and TRBJ2-3; 10 positions match TRBD2. Germline loops: CDR1 SGHTA, CDR2 FQGNSA. The CDR3 sequence is 15 residues long. J was trimmed by 7 bases and V by 1 base; bases with no gene match: 5. In DNA, the CDR3 is TGTGCCAGCAGCTTAGGTCTAGCGGGAGCGAATACGCAGTATTTT. Amino acid sequence: CASSLGLAGANTQYF.

The J gene is TRBJ2-7, the V gene TRBV20-1; the D gene is possibly TRBD1 (5 bases). V lost 6 bases to trimming and J lost 4 bases, with 16 bases between them. The germline gives CDR1 DFQATT, CDR2 SNEGSKA (reference sequence). This CDR3 has 13 residues. The chain's CDR3 is CSAESRVDYEQYF. In DNA form, the CDR3 reads TGCAGTGCCGAGAGCAGGGTTGATTACGAGCAGTACTTC.

This clonotype has only a few counts. V is TRBV6-1 and J is TRBJ2-1; 11 bases line up with TRBD1. The CDR3 contains 15 residues. Germline-derived CDR1 and CDR2 are MNHNS and SASEGT. Unmatched junction bases numbered 8, after V lost 10 bases and J lost 3 bases. The CDR3 here is CATTGTGGFYNEQFF. CDR3 nucleotides: TGTGCCACAACCGGGACAGGGGGTTTCTACAATGAGCAGTTCTTC.

This chain connects TRBV2 to TRBJ2-1; the D is unclear. The CDR3 is 13 residues long. V was trimmed by 6 bases and J by 9 bases, leaving 15 bases between them. Germline lookup yields CDR1 SNHLY and CDR2 FYNNEI. CDR3 region: CASSPTDEGEQFF. For the CDR3, the DNA is TGTGCCAGCAGCCCAACCGACGAAGGTGAGCAGTTCTTC.

J is TRBJ2-5 and V is TRBV29-1, with D possibly being TRBD1 (6 bases). Germline-derived CDR1 and CDR2 are SQVTM and ANQGSEA. This CDR3 has 12 amino acids. The germline V and J ends were trimmed by 3 bases and 5 bases, with 10 bases remaining between them. In DNA form, the CDR3 reads TGCAGCGTTGAGGGGGACATTGAGACCCAGTACTTC. This encodes CSVEGDIETQYF.

This clonotype was seen only once. A much larger clone is a single base away; this may be a read error. This chain uses TRBV27 with TRBJ2-7; D is unresolved. This CDR3 spans 13 amino acids. Germline V CDR1 and CDR2: MNHEY, SMNVEV (reference sequence). The CDR3, as DNA: TGTGCCAGCCGGGCAGCCGCATCCTACAAGCAGTACTTC. The encoded protein is CASRAAASYKQYF.